This paragraph reports one T cell receptor (beta chain). PCR employed 60 Vbeta and 13 Jbeta primers. TCRdb keeps only in-frame clones here, not all; method: immunoSEQ multiplex PCR. Among tens of thousands of clones listed, roughly 80% were seen once. The data belong to a study of cytomegalovirus exposure and HLA in healthy donors. The CDR3 is 17 amino acids. Germline CDR1 reads WNHNN; CDR2 reads SYGVQD (reference sequence). The germline V and J ends were trimmed by 2 bases and 2 bases, with 18 bases remaining between them. This rearrangement joins TRBV10-1 to TRBJ1-1; D may be TRBD1 (6 bases). This receptor was identified in a young man in good health and CMV-seronegative. Sequences were obtained from PBMCs. CDR3 sequence: CASSEAQTNRDNTEAFF. For the CDR3, the DNA is TGCGCCAGCAGTGAGGCGCAAACTAACAGGGATAACACTGAAGCTTTCTTT.